This T cell receptor (beta chain) was captured by sequencing in a study of blood T cell repertoires in COVID-19. Turning to the study itself: Sources were T cells, B-cell-depleted T cells, or PBMCs; the material itself was cDNA or gDNA.

CDR1 and CDR2 (germline): MNHEY, SVGEGT. CDR3 size: 16 residues. The V gene lost 5 bases and the J gene lost 3 bases, with 16 bases spanning the gap. Source study methods: It was from reference gene primer amplification that nucleated cell counts were estimated. The repertoire was sequenced with immunoSEQ multiplex PCR; TCRdb's copy has only in-frame clones and lacks some. D and trimming were read from the DNA, whereas the V and J calls and clone size are those reported in that table. Among fewer than 120,000 clones listed, 75% to 85% were seen once. Sample: peripheral blood. The V and J genes are TRBV6-2 or TRBV6-3 and TRBJ2-2; unclear D gene. This TCR came from a woman aged 55 to 70 with acute or convalescent COVID-19. CDR3 in amino acids: CASSEPQMADTGELFF. CDR3 nucleotides: TGTGCCAGCAGTGAGCCACAGATGGCCGACACCGGGGAGCTGTTTTTT.